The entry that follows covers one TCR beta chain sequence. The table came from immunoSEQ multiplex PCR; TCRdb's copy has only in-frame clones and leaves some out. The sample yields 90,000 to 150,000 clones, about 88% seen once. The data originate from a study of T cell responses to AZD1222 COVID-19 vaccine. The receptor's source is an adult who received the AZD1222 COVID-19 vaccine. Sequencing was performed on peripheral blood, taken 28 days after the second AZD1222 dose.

The CDR3 loop reads CASSFDFNQPQHF. The CDR3 DNA reads TGTGCCAGCAGCTTCGATTTTAATCAGCCCCAGCATTTT. The genes are TRBV7-8 and TRBJ1-5; D remains ambiguous. Trimming removed 3 bases at V and 4 bases at J, with 7 bases between. Looked up from germline, CDR1 is SGHVS and CDR2 is FQNEAQ. The CDR3 spans 13 residues.